The present TCR beta chain was sequenced within a study of cytomegalovirus exposure and HLA in healthy donors. 13 Jbeta primers and 60 Vbeta primers were used for the PCR. The repertoire was sequenced with immunoSEQ multiplex PCR; TCRdb's copy has only in-frame clones and lacks some. The repertoire has 37,000 or so clones, roughly 76% of them found once; the top ten carry about 9.3%. Whole-study results and caveats: Certain indistinguishable V segments, among them TRBV6-2 and TRBV6-3, were excluded.

V lost 4 bases and J lost 1; bases outside the gene matches: 7. CDR1 and CDR2 (germline): SGHNT, YYREEE (reference sequence). The CDR3 sequence is 16 residues long. Regarding this clone: Its antigen is not identified.

The TCR sequence derives from a woman aged 40 to 50 in good health and CMV-seronegative. Sequenced material: PBMCs. This chain joins TRBV5-4 and TRBJ2-3, with 9 bases identical to TRBD1. The CDR3 DNA is TGTGCCAGCAGCACCTACAGGGGGCGCGGCACAGATACGCAGTATTTT. Its protein is CASSTYRGRGTDTQYF. Combining the CDR3 with reference TRBV5-4 and TRBJ2-3 gives the whole variable domain ETGVTQSPTHLIKTRGQQVTLRCSSQSGHNTVSWYQQALGQGPQFIFQYYREEENGRGNFPPRFSGLQFPNYSSELNVNALELDDSALYLCASSTYRGRGTDTQYFGPGTRLTVL.